The 15 T cell receptor beta chains below all came from one sample that was sequenced in a study of cytomegalovirus exposure and HLA in healthy donors. PCR used 60 Vbeta primers and 13 Jbeta primers. TCRdb keeps only in-frame clones here, not all; method: immunoSEQ multiplex PCR. The table includes about 140,000 clones, about four fifths detected once. The specimen was PBMCs. These receptors were obtained from a man between 18 and 35 years old in good health and CMV-seropositive.

This chain joins TRBV28 and TRBJ1-3, with TRBD1 identical over 9 bases. CDR1 and CDR2 (germline): MDHEN, SYDVKM. Germline trimming cut 5 bases from V and 4 bases from J; bases unmatched to any gene: 21. This CDR3 contains 20 residues. This CDR3 is CASSTYFIPGQGPVGNTIYF. Here the CDR3 DNA reads TGTGCCAGCAGTACCTACTTCATCCCGGGACAGGGACCGGTGGGAAACACCATATATTTT.

In its sample, this clone was seen a few times. CDR3 in DNA: TGCGCCAGCAGCCCCTCTAGCGGGAGGGCAATAGATACGCAGTATTTT. It translates to CASSPSSGRAIDTQYF. The chain couples TRBV5-1 to TRBJ2-3, with 12 positions matching TRBD2. J was trimmed by 5 bases and V by 4 bases; bases with no gene match: 8. Germline V CDR1 and CDR2: SGHRS, YFSETQ. The CDR3 has 16 amino acids.

Worth noting for this clone: This same CDR3 is encoded by further DNA sequences in the sample. V gene TRBV27 combines with J gene TRBJ2-7; TRBD1 might be the D (6 bases). Germline CDR1 MNHEY, CDR2 SMNVEV (reference sequence). The CDR3 totals 12 residues. The V and J ends lost 5 bases and 4 bases respectively, with 9 bases between them. CDR3 in amino acids: CASSPTGYEQYF. The CDR3 DNA is TGTGCCAGCAGTCCTACAGGGTACGAGCAGTACTTC.

This clone was found a few times. The chain carries TRBV29-1 and TRBJ1-1, with no clear D. Per germline, CDR1 SQVTM and CDR2 ANQGSEA. CDR3 length equals 12 residues. Trimming pared 7 bases from V and 0 bases from J, leaving 9 bases between. The CDR3 sequence: CSARGVNTEAFF. The CDR3 DNA reads TGCAGCGCGCGTGGAGTGAACACTGAAGCTTTCTTT.

The V call is TRBV30, the J call TRBJ2-5; 8 bases match TRBD2. Germline lookup yields CDR1 GTSNPN and CDR2 SVGIG (reference sequence). CDR3 length: 18 residues. The trim removed 2 bases at V and 2 bases at J, leaving 16 bases unmatched. The CDR3 bases are TGTGCCTGGAGTCAGAAGTTCCCACCGGGACTAGTACAAGAGACCCAGTACTTC. As protein: CAWSQKFPPGLVQETQYF.

The chain employs TRBV6-5 and TRBJ1-6; 7 positions match TRBD1. Trimming at V came to 6 bases and at J to 7 bases, leaving 6 bases not matched to a gene. CDR1 MNHEY and CDR2 SVGAGI come from the germline V gene. The CDR3 is made up of 14 amino acids. CDR3 sequence: CASRLGTANSPLHF. The DNA for the CDR3 is TGTGCCAGCAGGCTCGGGACAGCGAATTCACCCCTCCACTTT.

J is TRBJ1-1 and V is TRBV18, with 8 bases lining up with TRBD1. The CDR3 is 13 residues long. The ends lost 2 bases at V and 9 bases at J; junction bases unmatched: 5. Germline assignment: CDR1 KGHSH and CDR2 LQKENI. The CDR3 DNA sequence: TGTGCCAGCTCACCAGGGACAGGTGATCAAGCTTTCTTT. Its translation: CASSPGTGDQAFF.

The J gene is TRBJ1-1, the V gene TRBV5-8, with TRBD1 identical over 7 bases. CDR3 length: 17 residues. CDR1 is SGHTS and CDR2 is YDEGEE in the germline V gene. V gave up 0 bases and J gave up 0 bases; unmatched junction bases: 8. Here the CDR3 DNA reads TGTGCCAGCAGCTTGGGAGTTAACAGGGGACTGAACACTGAAGCTTTCTTT. Translated: CASSLGVNRGLNTEAFF.

The count of this clone is one. As DNA, the CDR3 is TGTGCTAGTGGTTTGGTGGCAGGGAGGATCAATGAGCAGTTCTTC. This translates into CASGLVAGRINEQFF. V gene TRBV12-5 combines with J gene TRBJ2-1, with D possibly matching TRBD2 (6 bases). Germline CDR1 and CDR2: LGHNT and FRNRAP. The CDR3 is 15 amino acids. The V end was cut by 0 bases, the J end by 6 bases, with 12 bases between.

This clone has only a few counts. This chain connects TRBV5-1 to TRBJ2-3, with 7 bases identical to TRBD2. The CDR3 spans 14 residues. Germline CDR1 reads SGHRS; CDR2 reads YFSETQ. V was clipped by 4 bases and J by 4 bases; unmatched bases: 6. CDR3: CASSGRLAADTQYF. The CDR3 DNA reads as TGCGCCAGCAGCGGGAGGCTAGCGGCAGATACGCAGTATTTT.

The chain employs TRBV28 and TRBJ1-3; 8 nucleotides agree with TRBD1. This CDR3 is built from 16 residues. The V and J ends lost 6 bases and 4 bases, in that order; junction bases with no gene match: 11. CDR1 is MDHEN, CDR2 SYDVKM, per germline. The CDR3 DNA sequence: TGTGCCAGCAGCTCGGACAGGGCGAAGGGAGGAAACACCATATATTTT. Its translation is CASSSDRAKGGNTIYF.

This rearrangement joins TRBV6-5 to TRBJ1-5; D is perhaps TRBD1 (5 bases). Trimming shortened V by 5 bases and J by 4 bases, and 9 bases separated the two germline ends. The CDR3 is 13 residues long. In germline, CDR1 is MNHEY, CDR2 SVGAGI. Here the CDR3 DNA reads TGTGCCAGCAGTCCCAGGGATAATCAGCCCCAGCATTTT. It encodes CASSPRDNQPQHF.

The chain is built from TRBV19 and TRBJ2-7; possible D gene TRBD1, 6 bases. V lost 4 bases and J lost 0, with 10 bases in between. Germline lookup yields CDR1 LNHDA and CDR2 SQIVND (reference sequence). CDR3 length: 14 amino acids. In nucleotides, the CDR3 is TGTGCCAGTAGTAAGGGGACAATCTCCTACGAGCAGTACTTC. Translating it yields CASSKGTISYEQYF.

The genes are TRBV5-6 and TRBJ2-1, with TRBD1 matching 8 bases. The CDR3 loop spans 14 amino acids. The germline gives CDR1 SGHDT, CDR2 YYEEEE. Trimming took 0 bases from V and 7 from J; bases not matched to a gene: 3. The CDR3 loop is CASSLVQGANEQFF. The CDR3 nucleotides read TGTGCCAGCAGCTTGGTCCAGGGGGCTAATGAGCAGTTCTTC.

The rearrangement joins TRBV6-1 to TRBJ1-1, with 7 bases aligning to TRBD1. Germline lookup yields CDR1 MNHNS and CDR2 SASEGT. The trim removed 5 bases at V and 10 bases at J, leaving 7 bases unmatched. The length of the CDR3 is 12 residues. The DNA of the CDR3 is TGTGCCAGCAGTCCCCGACAGGGTCGAGCTTTCTTT. It encodes CASSPRQGRAFF.